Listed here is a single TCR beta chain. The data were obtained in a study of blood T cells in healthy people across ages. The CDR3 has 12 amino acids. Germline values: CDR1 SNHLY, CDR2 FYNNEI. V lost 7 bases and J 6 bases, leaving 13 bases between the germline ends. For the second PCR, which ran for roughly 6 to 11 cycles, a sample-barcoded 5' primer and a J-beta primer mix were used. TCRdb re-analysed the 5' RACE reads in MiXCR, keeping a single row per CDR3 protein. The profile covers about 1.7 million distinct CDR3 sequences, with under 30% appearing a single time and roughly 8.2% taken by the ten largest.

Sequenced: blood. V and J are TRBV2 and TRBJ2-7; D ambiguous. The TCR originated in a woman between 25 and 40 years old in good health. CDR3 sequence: CASNGPGGEQYF. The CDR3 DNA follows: TGTGCCAGCAATGGTCCAGGCGGCGAGCAGTACTTC.